The T cell receptor (beta chain) described here comes from a study of lymphopenia after photon versus proton radiotherapy. Comments on this clone: The target antigen is unknown.

The table came from immunoSEQ multiplex PCR; TCRdb's copy has only in-frame clones and leaves some out. The repertoire has tens of thousands of clones, about 83% of them found once; the top ten carry about 1.3%. Points from the study as a whole: Survival link was tested only in deceased patients; proton benefit remains a possibility. Proton therapy kept repertoires fairly stable, unlike photons, which gained effector/memory cells. After the lymphocyte nadir, photon-treated repertoires showed oligoclonal expansion, especially of CD8+ Temra cells.

Germline V gene sequence: CDR1 LNHDA, CDR2 SQIVND (reference sequence). The V end was cut by 5 bases, the J end by 0 bases, with 10 bases between. The CDR3 loop spans 14 amino acids. The clonotype was recovered from a man aged 60 to 69 with pancreatic cancer. The input for sequencing was peripheral blood, taken from a patient treated with proton-based radiotherapy. This chain connects TRBV19 to TRBJ1-1; D gene ambiguous. This chain's CDR3 is CASSAYKLNTEAFF. Here the CDR3 DNA reads TGTGCCAGTAGTGCGTATAAGCTGAACACTGAAGCTTTCTTT.